What follows are 32 T cell receptor beta chains derived from one specimen sequenced in a study of T cell repertoires in cytomegalovirus infection. TCRdb re-derived calls from the reads in MiXCR, one entry per CDR3 protein. The sample yields some 97,000 distinct CDR3 sequences, more than 20% seen once. The sample comprised CD8+ T cells from PBMCs. These receptor sequences come from a human donor in good health (CMV status not recorded). Some clones in this sample may be carry-over from other donors' samples.

The chain combines TRBV20-1 with TRBJ2-1, with 9 bases aligning to TRBD2. The CDR3 contains 15 residues. With V trimmed by 6 bases and J by 8 bases, 14 bases remained unmatched. Looked up from germline, CDR1 is DFQATT and CDR2 is SNEGSKA (reference sequence). The chain's CDR3 is CSARLWGGGADEQFF. In nucleotides, the CDR3 is TGCAGTGCGCGCCTTTGGGGCGGGGGGGCGGATGAGCAGTTCTTC.

This clonotype was seen at least ten times. The genes are TRBV4-1 and TRBJ1-4; 9 positions agree with TRBD1. CDR1 and CDR2 (germline): MGHRA, YSYEKL. Trimming at V came to 1 base and at J to 0 bases, leaving 12 bases not matched to a gene. This CDR3 region has 20 residues. In DNA, the CDR3 is TGCGCCAGCAGCCAAGGCGTCGGTGGGACAGGGATTGCAACTAATGAAAAACTGTTTTTT. Its protein product is CASSQGVGGTGIATNEKLFF.

The chain links TRBV20-1 to TRBJ2-3, with TRBD2 identical over 8 bases. From germline, CDR1 is DFQATT and CDR2 SNEGSKA (reference sequence). V trimming: 5 bases; J trimming: 8 bases; junction bases outside the gene matches: 27. The CDR3 loop spans 19 amino acids. CDR3 sequence: CSACGGLEEGVADLGTQYF. The CDR3 nucleotides are TGCAGTGCTTGTGGGGGACTAGAAGAGGGGGTAGCCGATCTCGGTACGCAGTATTTT.

On this clonotype itself: An end of the junction does not agree with germline; a read error may underlie this. This chain joins TRBV7-7 and TRBJ2-1, with D perhaps TRBD2 (5 bases). The CDR3 runs to 15 residues. Germline CDR1 and CDR2: SSHAT and FNYEAQ (reference sequence). The CDR3 loop is CASSLGSALYNEQFF. The CDR3 DNA follows: TGTGCTAGCAGCCTCGGTAGCGCCCTCTACAATGAGCAGTTCTTC.

This clonotype was counted a few times. This chain uses TRBV19 with TRBJ2-1; the D gene is possibly TRBD1 (6 bases). CDR1 and CDR2 from the germline V gene are LNHDA and SQIVND (reference sequence). V shed 3 bases and J shed 10 bases, with 19 bases lying between them. This CDR3 spans 15 amino acids. The CDR3: CASSIGQGPFQEQFF. The DNA for the CDR3 is TGTGCCAGTAGTATCGGGCAGGGGCCCTTTCAGGAGCAGTTCTTC.

V usage is TRBV6-2 or TRBV6-3 and J usage is TRBJ2-5; D remains ambiguous. V was clipped by 6 bases and J by 1 base, with 9 bases between them. Germline assignment: CDR1 MNHEY and CDR2 SVGEGT. This CDR3 has 13 amino acids. The CDR3 loop reads CASSKTAQETQYF. CDR3 bases: TGTGCCAGCAGCAAAACCGCCCAAGAGACCCAGTACTTC.

This clonotype was seen more than once but under ten times. The chain links TRBV30 to TRBJ1-5, with a tentative D call TRBD1 (6 bases). This CDR3 comprises 13 residues. V was cut by 0 bases and J by 7 bases, with 10 bases left in between. Germline V gene data show CDR1 as GTSNPN and CDR2 as SVGIG (reference sequence). The CDR3 DNA follows: TGTGCCTGGAGTGTACAGGGTGAACAGCCCCAGCATTTT. Its protein is CAWSVQGEQPQHF.

This clonotype turned up a few times. V gene TRBV28 combines with J gene TRBJ1-6; TRBD1 agrees at 11 bases. This CDR3 region has 15 residues. Trimming cost V 4 bases and J 6 bases; bases outside gene matches: 2. Germline assignment: CDR1 MDHEN and CDR2 SYDVKM. DNA for the CDR3: TGTGCCAGCAGTTCGGGGACAGGGGGTAATTCACCCCTCCACTTT. Its translation is CASSSGTGGNSPLHF.

This clonotype was counted between two and nine times. The V and J genes are TRBV7-9 and TRBJ2-2; unclear D gene. The germline gives CDR1 SEHNR, CDR2 FQNEAQ (reference sequence). The germline V and J ends were trimmed by 5 bases and 5 bases, with 9 bases remaining between them. The CDR3 totals 13 residues. For the CDR3, the DNA is TGTGCCAGCAGCCACGACTCGACCGGGGAGCTGTTTTTT. Protein sequence: CASSHDSTGELFF.

This clonotype came up many times. The chain links TRBV6-2 or TRBV6-3 to TRBJ2-1, with D perhaps matching TRBD1 or TRBD2 (6 bases each). Trimming took 0 bases from V and 10 from J, leaving 19 bases between them. The length of the CDR3 is 16 residues. Germline CDR1 MNHEY, CDR2 SVGEGT. The CDR3 is CASSYSTQEGGLEQFF. For the CDR3, the DNA is TGTGCCAGCAGTTACTCGACTCAGGAGGGGGGCCTCGAGCAGTTCTTC.

In its sample, this clonotype was seen once. This sequence joins TRBV23-1 and TRBJ2-6; D remains ambiguous. TRBV23-1 is an ORF, and what it does is uncertain. The CDR3 totals 16 residues. V lost 6 bases and J 0 bases, leaving 12 bases between the germline ends. CDR3 coding DNA: TGCGCCAGCAGGCCTAAAAGGCGCTCTGGGGCCAACGTCCTGACTTTC. It codes for CASRPKRRSGANVLTF.

This clonotype was seen a few times. V gene TRBV11-2 combines with J gene TRBJ2-1; D unclear. V lost 1 base to trimming and J lost 2 bases, with 6 bases between them. Germline lookup yields CDR1 SGHAT and CDR2 FQNNGV. This CDR3 spans 14 amino acids. The CDR3: CASSLVGTYNEQFF. For the CDR3, the DNA is TGTGCCAGCAGCTTAGTAGGGACCTACAATGAGCAGTTCTTC.

Only a few counts were recorded for this clonotype. The chain couples TRBV11-3 to TRBJ2-2, with D possibly being TRBD1 or TRBD2 (5 bases each). Trimming shortened V by 3 bases and J by 7 bases, and 6 bases separated the two germline ends. CDR3 size: 12 residues. Germline values: CDR1 SGHNT, CDR2 YENEEA. The CDR3 bases are TGTGCCAGCAGCTTGGGGGTCGGGGAGCTGTTTTTT. Protein product: CASSLGVGELFF. The full variable domain, rest sourced from reference TRBV11-3 and TRBJ2-2, is EAGVVQSPRYKIIEKKQPVAFWCNPISGHNTLYWYLQNLGQGPELLIRYENEEAVDDSQLPKDRFSAERLKGVDSTLKIQPAELGDSAVYLCASSLGVGELFFGEGSRLTVL.

The V call is TRBV27, the J call TRBJ1-5, with D tentatively TRBD1 (6 bases). This CDR3 spans 14 amino acids. The V gene's germline CDR1 is MNHEY and CDR2 SMNVEV (reference sequence). Trimming pared 5 bases from V and 2 bases from J, leaving 10 bases between. The CDR3 here is CASSPGVGNQPQHF. In DNA form, the CDR3 reads TGTGCCAGCAGTCCAGGGGTTGGCAATCAGCCCCAGCATTTT.

The chain couples TRBV7-9 to TRBJ2-7, with TRBD1 as a possible D gene (6 bases). From germline, CDR1 is SEHNR and CDR2 FQNEAQ (reference sequence). This CDR3 region has 11 residues. V was pared by 5 bases and J by 7 bases, with 9 bases between. CDR3 region: CASSQGREQYF. In nucleotides, the CDR3 is TGTGCCAGCAGCCAGGGGAGAGAGCAGTACTTC. The complete variable domain, with remaining parts taken from reference TRBV7-9 and TRBJ2-7, reads DTGVSQNPRHKITKRGQNVTFRCDPISEHNRLYWYRQTLGQGPEFLTYFQNEAQLEKSRLLSDRFSAERPKGSFSTLEIQRTEQGDSAMYLCASSQGREQYFGPGTRLTVT.

About this clonotype: Given a much more abundant clone one base away, this may be a read error. The V call is TRBV28, the J call TRBJ2-3; weak D call: TRBD2 (7 bases). V dropped 7 bases and J dropped 5 bases, with 16 bases sitting between them. CDR1 and CDR2 (germline): MDHEN, SYDVKM. The CDR3 loop spans 14 amino acids. Here the CDR3 DNA reads TGTGCCAGCACCCAAACGGGGGGCATAGATACGCAGTATTTT. Encoded protein: CASTQTGGIDTQYF.

In this sample, this clonotype turned up a few times. The V call is TRBV12-3 or TRBV12-4, the J call TRBJ1-2; D is uncertain. Deletions cut 1 base from V and 7 bases from J, with 10 bases between. The CDR3 runs 13 residues. For the CDR3, the DNA is TGTGCCAGCAGTTTAGGAGGCACCAGTGGCTACACCTTC. Translated: CASSLGGTSGYTF.

There are a few counts of this clonotype. The rearrangement links TRBV27 to TRBJ2-7, with D possibly being TRBD2 (6 bases). This CDR3 has 14 residues. Trimming removed 2 bases from V and 1 base from J, with 9 bases in between. Germline values: CDR1 MNHEY, CDR2 SMNVEV (reference sequence). Here the CDR3 reads CASSLVAGSYEQYF. In DNA, the CDR3 is TGTGCCAGCAGTTTAGTGGCGGGATCCTACGAGCAGTACTTC.

This clonotype was recorded a few times. The rearrangement links TRBV4-3 to TRBJ2-3, with 10 bases fitting TRBD2. V lost 2 bases and J lost 0; bases outside the gene matches: 2. The CDR3 is 16 residues long. Germline CDR1 reads LGHNA; CDR2 reads YSLEER. The CDR3 spells CASSQRLAGSTDTQYF. The CDR3, as DNA: TGCGCCAGCAGCCAACGACTAGCGGGCAGCACAGATACGCAGTATTTT.

This rearrangement joins TRBV19 to TRBJ2-1, with TRBD2 identical over 9 bases. The CDR3 runs to 16 residues. Germline values: CDR1 LNHDA, CDR2 SQIVND (reference sequence). V was pared by 5 bases and J by 7 bases, with 12 bases of the junction left unmatched. The CDR3 spells CASSYPLAGVVNEQFF. The CDR3 bases are TGTGCCAGTAGTTACCCTTTAGCGGGAGTGGTGAATGAGCAGTTCTTC.

The rearrangement links TRBV30 to TRBJ1-2, with TRBD1 identical over 7 bases. The CDR3 is made up of 14 amino acids. Looked up from germline, CDR1 is GTSNPN and CDR2 is SVGIG (reference sequence). Trimming cost V 4 bases and J 7 bases; bases outside gene matches: 12. The CDR3 here is CAWIRPGQAGGYTF. The CDR3 nucleotides are TGTGCCTGGATCAGGCCTGGACAGGCGGGTGGCTACACCTTC.

The V and J genes are TRBV7-6 and TRBJ1-2; the D gene is possibly TRBD1 (6 bases). Trimming took 1 base from V and 7 from J, leaving 10 bases between them. This CDR3 is built from 13 residues. CDR1 and CDR2 (germline): SGHVS, FNYEAQ. The CDR3 loop is CASSLEGGVGYTF. Here the CDR3 DNA reads TGTGCCAGCAGCTTAGAAGGGGGGGTTGGCTACACCTTC.

This clonotype has at least ten counts. The chain is built from TRBV7-6 and TRBJ2-1, with D perhaps TRBD1 (6 bases). The V gene lost 2 bases and the J gene lost 7 bases, with 6 bases spanning the gap. Germline V gene data show CDR1 as SGHVS and CDR2 as FNYEAQ. The CDR3 runs 12 residues. CDR3 region: CASSLQGNEQFF. The CDR3 DNA reads as TGTGCCAGCAGCTTACAGGGGAATGAGCAGTTCTTC.

In its sample, this clonotype was seen a few times. The V call is TRBV25-1, the J call TRBJ2-7; 10 bases line up with TRBD1. CDR3 length equals 14 residues. V was clipped by 6 bases and J by 3 bases; unmatched bases: 5. Germline values: CDR1 MGHDK, CDR2 SYGVNS. This CDR3 reads CASSGQGEIYEQYF. The DNA for the CDR3 is TGTGCCAGCAGCGGACAGGGGGAGATCTACGAGCAGTACTTC.

This clonotype was detected ten times or more. This rearrangement joins TRBV7-2 to TRBJ2-7; D is uncertain. Germline values: CDR1 SGHTA, CDR2 FQGNSA. Trimming removed 3 bases from V and 7 bases from J, with 13 bases in between. The CDR3 covers 13 residues. As DNA, the CDR3 is TGTGCCAGCAGCTTGTACGGGTCTGTTGAGCAGTACTTC. Translated, it gives CASSLYGSVEQYF.

The rearrangement uses TRBV5-8 and TRBJ1-5; 9 positions match TRBD1. The V and J ends lost 4 bases and 7 bases, in that order; junction bases with no gene match: 9. The CDR3 runs to 15 residues. Germline lookup yields CDR1 SGHTS and CDR2 YDEGEE. The CDR3 loop is CASSLTGGAGQPQHF. The CDR3 DNA reads as TGTGCCAGCAGCCTTACAGGGGGCGCGGGGCAGCCCCAGCATTTT.

The chain joins TRBV4-3 to TRBJ2-2, with 7 nucleotides matching TRBD2. Germline loops: CDR1 LGHNA, CDR2 YSLEER. V lost 1 base and J lost 2; bases outside the gene matches: 7. The CDR3 has 17 amino acids. CDR3 coding DNA: TGCGCCAGCAGCCAAGCACGACTAGCAGATAACACCGGGGAGCTGTTTTTT. Translated, it gives CASSQARLADNTGELFF.

The gene calls are TRBV2 and TRBJ1-1; D is possibly TRBD1 (6 bases). The CDR3 spans 15 residues. V lost 6 bases and J 6 bases, leaving 20 bases between the germline ends. In germline, CDR1 is SNHLY, CDR2 FYNNEI. The CDR3 DNA follows: TGTGCCAGCAGAATCTCTTCTGCAGGGGTGGCTGAAGCTTTCTTT. The encoded protein is CASRISSAGVAEAFF. The complete variable domain, with remaining parts taken from reference TRBV2 and TRBJ1-1, reads EPEVTQTPSHQVTQMGQEVILRCVPISNHLYFYWYRQILGQKVEFLVSFYNNEISEKSEIFDDQFSVERPDGSNFTLKIRSTKLEDSAMYFCASRISSAGVAEAFFGQGTRLTVV.

J is TRBJ1-1 and V is TRBV3-1, with 8 bases identical to TRBD1. Looked up from germline, CDR1 is LGHDT and CDR2 is YNNKEL (reference sequence). V dropped 0 bases and J dropped 0; count of bases not matched to a gene: 9. This CDR3 spans 18 amino acids. CDR3 coding DNA: TGTGCCAGCAGCCAAGAGATCGGACAGGGAGGGATGAACACTGAAGCTTTCTTT. This codes for CASSQEIGQGGMNTEAFF.

This chain's CDR3 is CASSVSGGRAAETQYF. In DNA form, the CDR3 reads TGTGCCAGCAGCGTAAGTGGCGGGAGGGCCGCAGAGACCCAGTACTTC. This chain connects TRBV9 to TRBJ2-5; 9 positions match TRBD2. This CDR3 is 16 amino acids long. Germline V gives CDR1 SGDLS, CDR2 YYNGEE. Trimming at V came to 1 base and at J to 4 bases, leaving 8 bases not matched to a gene.

This clonotype was counted many times. The chain is built from TRBV7-2 and TRBJ1-5; 7 nucleotides line up with TRBD1. The CDR3 length is 15 residues. Germline trimming cut 5 bases from V and 3 bases from J; bases unmatched to any gene: 7. From germline, CDR1 is SGHTA and CDR2 FQGNSA. Here the CDR3 reads CASSTRQGYNQPQHF. The CDR3 region has the DNA TGTGCCAGCAGCACTCGACAGGGCTACAATCAGCCCCAGCATTTT.

The chain is built from TRBV4-3 and TRBJ1-2; D is undetermined. Trimming removed 0 bases at V and 3 bases at J, with 11 bases between. Per the germline V gene, CDR1 is LGHNA and CDR2 is YSLEER. The CDR3 extends over 15 amino acids. The chain's CDR3 is CASSQDLNSDYGYTF. The CDR3 DNA sequence: TGCGCCAGCAGCCAAGATTTAAACTCGGACTATGGCTACACCTTC.